The 10 T cell receptor beta chains below all came from one sample that was sequenced in a study of blood T cells in healthy people across ages. Primers used in a second PCR of about 6 to 11 cycles were a sample-barcoded 5' primer and a J-beta primer mix. TCRdb re-derived calls from the 5' RACE reads in MiXCR, one entry per CDR3 protein. The profile covers about 830,000 distinct CDR3 sequences, with around two thirds appearing a single time and about 30% taken by the ten largest. Sequences were obtained from blood. These TCRs come from a man aged 25 to 45 in good health.

In this sample, this clonotype turned up once. The J gene is TRBJ1-6, the V gene TRBV2; D is uncertain. The V and J ends lost 3 bases and 9 bases respectively, with 18 bases between them. The CDR3 loop spans 16 amino acids. The germline CDR1 and CDR2 sequences are SNHLY and FYNNEI. CDR3 residues: CASSDFERVNGSPLHF. In nucleotides, the CDR3 is TGTGCCAGCAGTGATTTCGAAAGGGTAAATGGTTCACCCCTCCACTTT.

This clonotype occurred a few times. This chain connects TRBV29-1 to TRBJ2-7; TRBD1 is a possible D gene (7 bases). V was cut by 4 bases and J by 0 bases, with 10 bases left in between. Germline V gene sequence: CDR1 SQVTM, CDR2 ANQGSEA. The length of the CDR3 is 13 residues. The CDR3 here is CSVAQGGSYEQYF. In nucleotides, the CDR3 is TGCAGCGTTGCCCAGGGGGGCTCCTACGAGCAGTACTTC.

This chain connects TRBV7-2 to TRBJ1-2; 8 bases are a match to TRBD1. The V gene's germline CDR1 is SGHTA and CDR2 FQGNSA. Unmatched junction bases numbered 7, after V lost 2 bases and J lost 5 bases. CDR3 length: 15 residues. The DNA of the CDR3 is TGTGCCAGCAGCTTACTGACAGGGGAGGTATATGGCTACACCTTC. Translated: CASSLLTGEVYGYTF.

The chain uses TRBV2 and TRBJ2-1, with D perhaps TRBD1 (6 bases). This CDR3 is built from 13 residues. The V and J ends lost 10 bases and 6 bases respectively, with 16 bases between them. CDR1 and CDR2 (germline): SNHLY, FYNNEI. The CDR3 DNA sequence: TGTGCCATTACGACAGGATTAGGCAATGAGCAGTTCTTC. Translating gives CAITTGLGNEQFF. The full variable domain, completed using reference TRBV2 and TRBJ2-1, is EPEVTQTPSHQVTQMGQEVILRCVPISNHLYFYWYRQILGQKVEFLVSFYNNEISEKSEIFDDQFSVERPDGSNFTLKIRSTKLEDSAMYFCAITTGLGNEQFFGPGTRLTVL.

This clonotype occurred once. V gene TRBV7-3 combines with J gene TRBJ2-3, with 8 bases identical to TRBD2. Trimming cost V 4 bases and J 5 bases; bases outside gene matches: 17. Germline V gene lookup returns CDR1 SGHTA and CDR2 FQGTGA. The CDR3 is made up of 18 amino acids. In DNA, the CDR3 is TGTGCCAGCAGCTACCCCCTTGGTGCTAGCGGGCAAGGAGATACGCAGTATTTT. Translated: CASSYPLGASGQGDTQYF.

The V gene is TRBV20-1, the J gene TRBJ2-1; possibly TRBD2 for D (5 bases). The J call may be mistaken, given a closer DNA end match to TRBJ2-7. CDR1 DFQATT and CDR2 SNEGSKA come from the germline V gene (reference sequence). The CDR3 is made up of 15 amino acids. The CDR3 reads CSAVGKDSYYNEQYF. CDR3 coding DNA: TGCAGTGCCGTGGGGAAGGACTCTTACTACAATGAGCAGTACTTC.

This clonotype appeared a few times. The chain recombines TRBV12-3 or TRBV12-4 with TRBJ2-1, with 7 bases aligning to TRBD1. CDR3 length equals 14 residues. J lost 4 bases, V lost 4 bases, and 4 bases had no gene match. The CDR3 loop reads CASSYPGQYNEQFF. DNA of the CDR3: TGTGCCAGCAGTTATCCGGGACAGTACAATGAGCAGTTCTTC.

The chain links TRBV3-1 to TRBJ2-7; D is undetermined. In germline, CDR1 is LGHDT, CDR2 YNNKEL (reference sequence). The V end lost 1 base, the J end lost 0 bases, and 10 bases lay between the germline ends. This CDR3 has 15 amino acids. In DNA form, the CDR3 reads TGTGCCAGCAGCCAAGGGAAAGTATCCTCCTACGAGCAGTACTTC. It encodes CASSQGKVSSYEQYF.

This chain connects TRBV5-1 to TRBJ2-7, with D unresolved. The CDR3 covers 13 residues. Trimming stripped 3 bases from V and 3 bases from J, with 10 bases between. Germline V gives CDR1 SGHRS, CDR2 YFSETQ. The CDR3 region is CASSSKENYEQYF. CDR3 bases: TGCGCCAGCAGCTCGAAGGAAAACTACGAGCAGTACTTC.

The chain combines TRBV20-1 with TRBJ2-5; D unresolved. Germline loops: CDR1 DFQATT, CDR2 SNEGSKA (reference sequence). The CDR3 has 14 residues. V shed 1 base and J shed 5 bases, with 14 bases lying between them. The CDR3 DNA follows: TGCAGTGCTAGAGGTCCGGGTGGAGAGGAGACCCAGTACTTC. As protein: CSARGPGGEETQYF.